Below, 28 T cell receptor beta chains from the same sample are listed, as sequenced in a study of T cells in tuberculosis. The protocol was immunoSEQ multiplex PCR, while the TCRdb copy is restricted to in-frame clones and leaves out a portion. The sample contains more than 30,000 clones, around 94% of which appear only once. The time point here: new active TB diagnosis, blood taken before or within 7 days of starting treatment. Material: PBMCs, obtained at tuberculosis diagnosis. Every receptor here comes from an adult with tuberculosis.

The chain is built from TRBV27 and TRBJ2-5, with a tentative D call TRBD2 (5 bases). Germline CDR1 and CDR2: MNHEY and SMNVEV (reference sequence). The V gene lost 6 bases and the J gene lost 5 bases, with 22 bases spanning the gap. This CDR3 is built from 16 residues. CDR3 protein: CASRRGSGVAMETQYF. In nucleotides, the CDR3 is TGTGCCAGCAGGCGAGGGAGTGGGGTCGCGATGGAGACCCAGTACTTC.

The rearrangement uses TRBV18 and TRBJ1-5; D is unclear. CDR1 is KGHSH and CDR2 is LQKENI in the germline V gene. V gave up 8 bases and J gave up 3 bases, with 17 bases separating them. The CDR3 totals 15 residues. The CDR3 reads CASQGGSQHNQPQHF. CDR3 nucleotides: TGTGCCAGCCAAGGTGGGAGTCAGCACAATCAGCCCCAGCATTTT.

CDR3 loop: CASSLSDRVNTEAFF. The DNA of the CDR3 is TGTGCCAGCTCACTCTCGGACAGGGTGAACACTGAAGCTTTCTTT. This rearrangement joins TRBV18 to TRBJ1-1; 8 nucleotides match TRBD1. With 4 bases clipped from V and 0 bases from J, the junction kept 4 bases outside the gene matches. The CDR3 spans 15 residues. Germline CDR1 is KGHSH and CDR2 is LQKENI.

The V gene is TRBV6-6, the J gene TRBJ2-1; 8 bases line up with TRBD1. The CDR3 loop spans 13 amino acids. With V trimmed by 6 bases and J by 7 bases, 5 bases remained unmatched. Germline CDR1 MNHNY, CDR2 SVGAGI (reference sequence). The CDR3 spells CASRQTGDNEQFF. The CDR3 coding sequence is TGTGCCAGCAGACAGACAGGGGATAATGAGCAGTTCTTC.

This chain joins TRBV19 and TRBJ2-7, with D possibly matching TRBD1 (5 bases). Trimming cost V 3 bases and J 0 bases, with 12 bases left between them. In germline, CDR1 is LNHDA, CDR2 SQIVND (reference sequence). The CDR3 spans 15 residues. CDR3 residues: CASSMRQTISYEQYF. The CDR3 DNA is TGTGCCAGTAGTATGAGACAGACGATCTCCTACGAGCAGTACTTC.

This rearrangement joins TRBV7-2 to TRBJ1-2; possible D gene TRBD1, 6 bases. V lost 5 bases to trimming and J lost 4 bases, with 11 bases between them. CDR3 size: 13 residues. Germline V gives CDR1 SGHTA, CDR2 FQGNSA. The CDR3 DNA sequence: TGTGCCAGCAGCCGTCCACAGGGCTATGGCTACACCTTC. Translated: CASSRPQGYGYTF.

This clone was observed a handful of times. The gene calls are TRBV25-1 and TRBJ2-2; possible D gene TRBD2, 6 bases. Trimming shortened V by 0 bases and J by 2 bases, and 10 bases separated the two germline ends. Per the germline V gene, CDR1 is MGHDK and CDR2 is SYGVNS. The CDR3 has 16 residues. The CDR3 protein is CASSEYSRGNTGELFF. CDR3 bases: TGTGCCAGCAGTGAATATTCGCGGGGTAACACCGGGGAGCTGTTTTTT.

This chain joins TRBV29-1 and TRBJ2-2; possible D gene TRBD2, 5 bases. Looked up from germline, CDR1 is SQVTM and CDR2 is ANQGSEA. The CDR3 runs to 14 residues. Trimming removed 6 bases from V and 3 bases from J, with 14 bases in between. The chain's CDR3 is CSVLGGPHTGELFF. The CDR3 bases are TGCAGCGTCCTGGGCGGGCCACACACCGGGGAGCTGTTTTTT.

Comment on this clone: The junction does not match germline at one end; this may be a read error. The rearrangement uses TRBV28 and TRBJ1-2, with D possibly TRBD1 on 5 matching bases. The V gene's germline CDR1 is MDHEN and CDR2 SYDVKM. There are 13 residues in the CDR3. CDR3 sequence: CASGLAGVYGYTF. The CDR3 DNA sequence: TGTGCCAGCGGTTTGGCGGGGGTTTATGGCTACACCTTC.

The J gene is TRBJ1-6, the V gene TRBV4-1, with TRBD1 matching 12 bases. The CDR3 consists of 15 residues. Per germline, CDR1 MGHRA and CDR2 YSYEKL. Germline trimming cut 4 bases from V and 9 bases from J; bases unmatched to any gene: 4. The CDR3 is CASSRGQGARSPLHF. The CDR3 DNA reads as TGCGCCAGCAGCCGGGGACAGGGGGCTCGTTCACCCCTCCACTTT.

The chain's CDR3 is CASSYTDLNGYTF. As DNA, the CDR3 is TGTGCCAGCAGTTACACGGACTTGAATGGCTACACCTTC. The chain couples TRBV6-5 to TRBJ1-2; no clear D. CDR1 is MNHEY and CDR2 is SVGAGI in the germline V gene. The CDR3 sequence is 13 residues long. V gave up 2 bases and J gave up 6 bases, with 10 bases separating them.

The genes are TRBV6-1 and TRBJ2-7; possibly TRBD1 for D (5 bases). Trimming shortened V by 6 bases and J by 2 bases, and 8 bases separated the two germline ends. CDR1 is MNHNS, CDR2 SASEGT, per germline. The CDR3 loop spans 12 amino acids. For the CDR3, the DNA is TGTGCCAGCAGGGACAATCCCTACGAGCAGTACTTC. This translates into CASRDNPYEQYF.

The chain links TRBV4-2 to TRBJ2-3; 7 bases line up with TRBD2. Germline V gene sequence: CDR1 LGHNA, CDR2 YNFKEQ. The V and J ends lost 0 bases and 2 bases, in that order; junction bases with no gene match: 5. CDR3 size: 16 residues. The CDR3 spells CASSQEFGGITDTQYF. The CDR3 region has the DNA TGTGCCAGCAGCCAAGAGTTCGGGGGGATCACAGATACGCAGTATTTT.

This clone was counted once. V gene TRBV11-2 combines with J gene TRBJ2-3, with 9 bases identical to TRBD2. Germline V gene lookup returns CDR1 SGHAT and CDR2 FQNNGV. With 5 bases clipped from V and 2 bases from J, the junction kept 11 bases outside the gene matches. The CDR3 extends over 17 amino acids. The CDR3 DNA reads TGTGCCAGCAGCATCGGGACTAGCCCCATCGCCACAGATACGCAGTATTTT. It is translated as CASSIGTSPIATDTQYF.

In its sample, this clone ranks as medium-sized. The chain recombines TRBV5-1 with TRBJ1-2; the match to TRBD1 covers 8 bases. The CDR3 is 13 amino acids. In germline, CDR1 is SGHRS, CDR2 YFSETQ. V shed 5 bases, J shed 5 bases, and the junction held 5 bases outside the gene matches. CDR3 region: CASRGQGPYGYTF. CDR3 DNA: TGCGCCAGCAGAGGACAGGGACCTTATGGCTACACCTTC.

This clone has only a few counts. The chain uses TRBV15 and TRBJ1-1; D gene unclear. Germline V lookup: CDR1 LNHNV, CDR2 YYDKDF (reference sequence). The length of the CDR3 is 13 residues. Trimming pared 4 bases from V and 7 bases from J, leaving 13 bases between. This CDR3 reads CATSTGASVEAFF. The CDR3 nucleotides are TGTGCCACCAGCACCGGAGCCTCTGTTGAAGCTTTCTTT.

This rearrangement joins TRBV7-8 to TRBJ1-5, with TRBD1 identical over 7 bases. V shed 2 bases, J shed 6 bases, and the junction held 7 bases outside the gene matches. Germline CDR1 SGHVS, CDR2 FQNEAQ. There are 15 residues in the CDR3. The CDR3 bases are TGTGCCAGCAGCTTATTAGGAGGGGGCGGTCAGCCCCAGCATTTT. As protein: CASSLLGGGGQPQHF.

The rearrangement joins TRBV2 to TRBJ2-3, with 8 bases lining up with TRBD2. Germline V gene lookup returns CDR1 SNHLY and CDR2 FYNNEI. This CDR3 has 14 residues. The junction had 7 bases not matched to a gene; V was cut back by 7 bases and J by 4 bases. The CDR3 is CASNGGARSDTQYF. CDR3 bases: TGTGCCAGCAACGGGGGGGCTCGGTCAGATACGCAGTATTTT.

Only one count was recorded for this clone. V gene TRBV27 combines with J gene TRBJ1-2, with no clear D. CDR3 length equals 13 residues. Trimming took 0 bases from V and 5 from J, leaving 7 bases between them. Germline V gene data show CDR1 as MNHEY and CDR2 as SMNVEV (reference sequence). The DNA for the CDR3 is TGTGCCAGCAGTTTATCCGCTAGGTATGGCTACACCTTC. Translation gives CASSLSARYGYTF.

The CDR3 reads CASTDRTWGEKLFF. CDR3 in DNA: TGTGCCAGCACCGACAGGACCTGGGGTGAAAAACTGTTTTTT. The chain combines TRBV27 with TRBJ1-4, with D maybe TRBD1 (6 bases). There are 14 residues in the CDR3. The V end lost 7 bases, the J end lost 7 bases, and 16 bases lay between the germline ends. Looked up from germline, CDR1 is MNHEY and CDR2 is SMNVEV (reference sequence). The full variable domain, its missing parts supplied by reference TRBV27 and TRBJ1-4, is EAQVTQNPRYLITVTGKKLTVTCSQNMNHEYMSWYRQDPGLGLRQIYYSMNVEVTDKGDVPEGYKVSRKEKRNFPLILESPSPNQTSLYFCASTDRTWGEKLFFGSGTQLSVL.

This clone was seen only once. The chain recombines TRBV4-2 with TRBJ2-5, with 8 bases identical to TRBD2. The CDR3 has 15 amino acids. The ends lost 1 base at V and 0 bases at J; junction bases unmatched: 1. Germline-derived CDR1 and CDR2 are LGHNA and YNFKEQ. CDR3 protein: CASSQAAGDQETQYF. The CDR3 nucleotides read TGTGCCAGCAGCCAAGCAGCGGGGGACCAAGAGACCCAGTACTTC.

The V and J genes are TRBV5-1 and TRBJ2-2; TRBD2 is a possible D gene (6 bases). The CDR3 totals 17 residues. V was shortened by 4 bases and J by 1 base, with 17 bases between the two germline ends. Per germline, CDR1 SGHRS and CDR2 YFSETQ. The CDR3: CASSPGGLALNTGELFF. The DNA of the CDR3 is TGCGCCAGCAGCCCAGGCGGGCTAGCGCTGAACACCGGGGAGCTGTTTTTT. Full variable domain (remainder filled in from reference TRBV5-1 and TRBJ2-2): KAGVTQTPRYLIKTRGQQVTLSCSPISGHRSVSWYQQTPGQGLQFLFEYFSETQRNKGNFPGRFSGRQFSNSRSEMNVSTLELGDSALYLCASSPGGLALNTGELFFGEGSRLTVL.

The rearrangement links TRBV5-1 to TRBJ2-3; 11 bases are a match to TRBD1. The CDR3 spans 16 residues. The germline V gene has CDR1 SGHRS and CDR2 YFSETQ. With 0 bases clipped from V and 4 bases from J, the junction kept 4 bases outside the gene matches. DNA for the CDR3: TGCGCCAGCAGCTTGGGTGGGACAGGGGGTGCAGATACGCAGTATTTT. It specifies CASSLGGTGGADTQYF.

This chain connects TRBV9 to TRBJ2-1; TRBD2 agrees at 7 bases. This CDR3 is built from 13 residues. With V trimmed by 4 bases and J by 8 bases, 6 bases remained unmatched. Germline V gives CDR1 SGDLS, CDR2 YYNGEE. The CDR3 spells CASSSGRGDEQFF. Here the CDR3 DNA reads TGTGCCAGCAGCTCGGGGAGGGGTGATGAGCAGTTCTTC.

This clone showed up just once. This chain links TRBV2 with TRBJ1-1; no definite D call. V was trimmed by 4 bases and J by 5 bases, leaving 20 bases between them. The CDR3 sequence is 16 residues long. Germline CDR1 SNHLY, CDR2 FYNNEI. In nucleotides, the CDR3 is TGTGCCAGCAGTGTTGGGTCAGGCGGTTCGGGGACTGAAGCTTTCTTT. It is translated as CASSVGSGGSGTEAFF.

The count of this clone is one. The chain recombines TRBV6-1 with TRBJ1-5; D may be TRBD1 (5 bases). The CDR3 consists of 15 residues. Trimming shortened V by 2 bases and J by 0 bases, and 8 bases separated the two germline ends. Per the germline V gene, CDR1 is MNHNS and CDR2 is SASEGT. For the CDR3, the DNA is TGTGCCAGCAGTGAATGGGGGGATAGCAATCAGCCCCAGCATTTT. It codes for CASSEWGDSNQPQHF.

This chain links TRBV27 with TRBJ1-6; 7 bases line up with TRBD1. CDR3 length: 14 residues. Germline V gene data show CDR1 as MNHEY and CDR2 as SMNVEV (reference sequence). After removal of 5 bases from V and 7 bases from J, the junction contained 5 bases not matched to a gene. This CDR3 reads CASSRGRGNSPLHF. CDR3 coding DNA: TGTGCCAGCAGTCGGGGCAGGGGGAATTCACCCCTCCACTTT.

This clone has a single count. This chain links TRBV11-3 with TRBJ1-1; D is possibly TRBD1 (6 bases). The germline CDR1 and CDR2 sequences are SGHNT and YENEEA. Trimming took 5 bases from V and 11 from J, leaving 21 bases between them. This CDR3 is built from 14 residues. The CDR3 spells CASSPSGTRQGAFF. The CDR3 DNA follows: TGTGCCAGCAGCCCTTCAGGGACACGCCAAGGGGCTTTCTTT.